This T cell receptor beta chain was recovered during a study of T cell repertoires in cytomegalovirus infection. TCRdb re-analysed the reads in MiXCR, keeping a single row per CDR3 protein. Among approximately 750,000 distinct CDR3 sequences, approximately 40% were seen once, and the ten largest hold 2.5% to 3%. The sequenced sample consisted of PBMCs. The sequence was collected from a human donor in good health (CMV status not recorded). Some clones in this sample may be carry-over from other donors' samples.

CDR3 coding DNA: TGTGCCAGCAGCCTCGGGGGGACTAGTACCTACGAGCAGTACTTC. This codes for CASSLGGTSTYEQYF. This chain uses TRBV14 with TRBJ2-7; 8 bases agree with TRBD2. V lost 4 bases to trimming and J lost 2 bases; unmatched junction nucleotides: 7. CDR3 length: 15 residues. Per the germline V gene, CDR1 is SGHDN and CDR2 is FVKESK. Full variable domain (rest looked up from reference TRBV14 and TRBJ2-7): EAGVTQFPSHSVIEKGQTVTLRCDPISGHDNLYWYRRVMGKEIKFLLHFVKESKQDESGMPNNRFLAERTGGTYSTLKVQPAELEDSGVYFCASSLGGTSTYEQYFGPGTRLTVT.